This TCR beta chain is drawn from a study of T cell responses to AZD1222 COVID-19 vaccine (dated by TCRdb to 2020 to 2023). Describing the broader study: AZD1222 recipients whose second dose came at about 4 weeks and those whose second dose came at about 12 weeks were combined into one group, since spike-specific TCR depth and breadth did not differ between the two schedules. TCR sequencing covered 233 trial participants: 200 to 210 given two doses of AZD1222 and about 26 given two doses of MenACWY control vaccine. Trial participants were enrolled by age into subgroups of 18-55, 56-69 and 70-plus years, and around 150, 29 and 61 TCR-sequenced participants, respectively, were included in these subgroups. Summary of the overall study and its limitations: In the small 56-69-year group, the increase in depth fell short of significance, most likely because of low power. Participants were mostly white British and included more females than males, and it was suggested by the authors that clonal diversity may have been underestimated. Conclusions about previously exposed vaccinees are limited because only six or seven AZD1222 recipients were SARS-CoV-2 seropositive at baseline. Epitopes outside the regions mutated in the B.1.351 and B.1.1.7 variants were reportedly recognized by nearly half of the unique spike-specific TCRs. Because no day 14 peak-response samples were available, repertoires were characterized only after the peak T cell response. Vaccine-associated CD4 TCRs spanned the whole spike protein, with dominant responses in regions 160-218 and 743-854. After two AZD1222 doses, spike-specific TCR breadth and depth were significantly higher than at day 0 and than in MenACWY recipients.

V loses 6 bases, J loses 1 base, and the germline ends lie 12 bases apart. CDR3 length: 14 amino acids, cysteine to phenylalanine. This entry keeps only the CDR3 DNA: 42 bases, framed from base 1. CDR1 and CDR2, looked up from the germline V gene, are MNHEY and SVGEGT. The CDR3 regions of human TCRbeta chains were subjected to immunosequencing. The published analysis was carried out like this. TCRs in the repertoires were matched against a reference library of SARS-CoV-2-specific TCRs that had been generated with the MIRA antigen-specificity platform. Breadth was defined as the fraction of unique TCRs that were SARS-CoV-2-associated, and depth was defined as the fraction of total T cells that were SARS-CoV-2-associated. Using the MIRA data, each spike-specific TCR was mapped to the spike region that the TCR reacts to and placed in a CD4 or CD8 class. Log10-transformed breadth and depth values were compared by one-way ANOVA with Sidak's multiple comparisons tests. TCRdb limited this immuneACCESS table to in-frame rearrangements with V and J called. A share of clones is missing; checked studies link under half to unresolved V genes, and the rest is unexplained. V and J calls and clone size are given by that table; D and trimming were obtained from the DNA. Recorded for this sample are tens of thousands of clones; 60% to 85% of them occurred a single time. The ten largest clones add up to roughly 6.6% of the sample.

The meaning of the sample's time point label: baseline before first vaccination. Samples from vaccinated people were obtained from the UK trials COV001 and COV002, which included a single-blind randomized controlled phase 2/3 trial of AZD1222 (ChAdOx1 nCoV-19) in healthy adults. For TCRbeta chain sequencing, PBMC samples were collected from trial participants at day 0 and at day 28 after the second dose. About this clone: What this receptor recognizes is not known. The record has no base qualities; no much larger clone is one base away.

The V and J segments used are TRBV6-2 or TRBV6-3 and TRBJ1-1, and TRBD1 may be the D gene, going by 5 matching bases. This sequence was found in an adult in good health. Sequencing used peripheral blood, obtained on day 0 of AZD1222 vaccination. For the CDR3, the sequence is CASSPQRGNTEAFF. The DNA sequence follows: TGTGCCAGCAGCCCCCAGAGGGGGAACACTGAAGCTTTCTTT.